The next 27 T cell receptor beta chains were all read from a single sample in a study of T-cell reconstitution after alpha-beta-depleted transplantation in children. Unique molecular identifiers were used in preparing the TCRbeta library. TCRdb passed the PCR reads through MiXCR, listing each CDR3 protein once. The sample consists of about 77,000 distinct CDR3 sequences, about a sixth of them appearing once. Material: PBMCs, mostly from graft donor cells, obtained 360 days after TCRalphabeta/CD19-depleted stem cell transplant. The receptors were gathered from a male patient aged 2-15 years who had a stem cell transplant for acute lymphoblastic leukemia, so the T cells may come from the graft donor.

The genes are TRBV29-1 and TRBJ2-7, with D perhaps given as TRBD1 or TRBD2 (6 bases each). The CDR3 loop spans 14 amino acids. Germline V CDR1 and CDR2: SQVTM, ANQGSEA. V shed 4 bases and J shed 2 bases, with 15 bases lying between them. The CDR3 bases are TGCAGCGTTGGAATTTCGGGGGCCCCCTACGAGCAGTACTTC. Translated, it gives CSVGISGAPYEQYF.

This clonotype was counted between two and nine times. The rearrangement uses TRBV12-3 or TRBV12-4 and TRBJ1-2, with D possibly TRBD1 on 6 matching bases. The CDR3 extends over 14 amino acids. The V end lost 5 bases, the J end lost 3 bases, and 13 bases lay between the germline ends. CDR3 in DNA: TGTGCCAGCAGTCAAGCACGGACAGACTATGGCTACACCTTC. Amino acids: CASSQARTDYGYTF.

The rearrangement uses TRBV20-1 and TRBJ1-4, with D hard to call. V shed 3 bases and J shed 5 bases, with 10 bases lying between them. The CDR3 runs to 13 residues. Germline CDR1 is DFQATT and CDR2 is SNEGSKA (reference sequence). CDR3 nucleotide sequence: TGCAGTGCTAGCGGAGACCTAAATGAAAAACTGTTTTTT. Translated: CSASGDLNEKLFF.

This clonotype was counted many times. V gene TRBV2 combines with J gene TRBJ2-5; 10 nucleotides align to TRBD1. Germline CDR1 and CDR2: SNHLY and FYNNEI. V shed 10 bases, J shed 3 bases, and the junction held 8 bases outside the gene matches. The CDR3 sequence is 14 residues long. CDR3 loop: CAIETGGSEETQYF. In DNA form, the CDR3 reads TGTGCCATCGAGACAGGGGGCAGTGAAGAGACCCAGTACTTC.

The J gene is TRBJ2-1, the V gene TRBV24-1, with D unresolved. The germline V gene encodes CDR1 KGHDR and CDR2 SFDVKD. The CDR3 runs to 14 residues. V was trimmed by 1 base and J by 9 bases, leaving 12 bases between them. The CDR3, as DNA: TGTGCCACCAGTGATTTAGGGCGGTTAAGTGAGCAGTTCTTC. Encoded protein: CATSDLGRLSEQFF.

The rearrangement uses TRBV5-1 and TRBJ2-7; 12 nucleotides match TRBD1. J gave up 3 bases and V 0 bases, and 4 bases lay outside the gene matches. Germline CDR1 is SGHRS and CDR2 is YFSETQ. CDR3 length: 16 amino acids. CDR3 nucleotide sequence: TGCGCCAGCAGCTTGGCCGGGACAGGGGGCCTCTACGAGCAGTACTTC. Translation: CASSLAGTGGLYEQYF.

The chain carries TRBV10-2 and TRBJ2-7, with 10 bases lining up with TRBD2. Germline CDR1 and CDR2: WSHSY and SAAADI. The CDR3 has 13 amino acids. The V segment lost 10 bases and the J segment 3 bases; nucleotides outside the gene matches: 6. This CDR3 reads CATGLAAFYEQYF. CDR3 coding DNA: TGCGCCACTGGACTAGCGGCGTTCTACGAGCAGTACTTC.

Only a few counts were recorded for this clonotype. This chain uses TRBV5-1 with TRBJ2-7; 7 positions agree with TRBD1. CDR1 and CDR2 from the germline V gene are SGHRS and YFSETQ. J gave up 2 bases and V 0 bases, and 5 bases lay outside the gene matches. There are 15 residues in the CDR3. The CDR3 DNA reads as TGCGCCAGCAGCTTGGCGACAGGGTCCCCCTACGAGCAGTACTTC. This encodes CASSLATGSPYEQYF. Using reference TRBV5-1 and TRBJ2-7 for the parts outside the CDR3, the full variable domain is KAGVTQTPRYLIKTRGQQVTLSCSPISGHRSVSWYQQTPGQGLQFLFEYFSETQRNKGNFPGRFSGRQFSNSRSEMNVSTLELGDSALYLCASSLATGSPYEQYFGPGTRLTVT.

This chain uses TRBV5-1 with TRBJ2-1; D ambiguous. V was shortened by 0 bases and J by 8 bases, with 9 bases between the two germline ends. CDR1 and CDR2 (germline): SGHRS, YFSETQ. This CDR3 is 13 amino acids long. The CDR3 sequence: CASSLVGIYEQFF. The CDR3 DNA reads TGCGCCAGCAGCTTGGTGGGCATCTATGAGCAGTTCTTC.

The gene calls are TRBV27 and TRBJ2-5; D is ambiguous. Germline CDR1 reads MNHEY; CDR2 reads SMNVEV (reference sequence). V was trimmed by 3 bases and J by 2 bases, leaving 7 bases between them. This CDR3 is 13 amino acids long. CDR3 in amino acids: CASSFSGQETQYF. CDR3 DNA: TGTGCCAGCAGTTTTTCCGGACAAGAGACCCAGTACTTC.

This clonotype was seen a handful of times. V usage is TRBV15 and J usage is TRBJ2-2; D may correspond to TRBD1 or TRBD2 (6 bases each). V lost 1 base and J lost 1, with 10 bases in between. Germline V gene data show CDR1 as LNHNV and CDR2 as YYDKDF (reference sequence). This CDR3 contains 16 residues. In DNA form, the CDR3 reads TGTGCCACCAGCAGAGTAGGGGGGAAGAACACCGGGGAGCTGTTTTTT. Protein sequence: CATSRVGGKNTGELFF. Based on the CDR3 plus reference TRBV15 and TRBJ2-2, the full variable domain is DAMVIQNPRYQVTQFGKPVTLSCSQTLNHNVMYWYQQKSSQAPKLLFHYYDKDFNNEADTPDNFQSRRPNTSFCFLDIRSPGLGDTAMYLCATSRVGGKNTGELFFGEGSRLTVL.

V and J are TRBV4-1 and TRBJ1-2; D is ambiguous. Per the germline V gene, CDR1 is MGHRA and CDR2 is YSYEKL. With 3 bases removed from V and 0 bases from J, the gap between germline ends came to 11 bases. This CDR3 contains 15 residues. CDR3 amino acids: CASSQVRVSNYGYTF. The CDR3 DNA reads as TGCGCCAGCAGCCAGGTCCGGGTGTCTAACTATGGCTACACCTTC.

This clonotype turned up a few times. V usage is TRBV5-1 and J usage is TRBJ2-5; no definite D call. The germline V gene has CDR1 SGHRS and CDR2 YFSETQ. V was trimmed by 2 bases and J by 5 bases, leaving 7 bases between them. The CDR3 is made up of 12 amino acids. The CDR3 sequence: CASSLKWETQYF. CDR3 sequence (DNA): TGCGCCAGCAGCTTAAAATGGGAGACCCAGTACTTC.

This clonotype was seen many times. The chain is built from TRBV28 and TRBJ1-5; the D gene is possibly TRBD1 (5 bases). The V and J ends lost 6 bases and 4 bases respectively, with 13 bases between them. The CDR3 covers 14 residues. From germline, CDR1 is MDHEN and CDR2 SYDVKM. Here the CDR3 DNA reads TGTGCCAGCAGACCCCGGGGCCAAAATCAGCCCCAGCATTTT. Encoded protein: CASRPRGQNQPQHF.

This clonotype was detected ten times or more. In DNA, the CDR3 is TGTGCCAGCAGCCAAGATCCTACCCCAGATACGCAGTATTTT. Its translation is CASSQDPTPDTQYF. This chain joins TRBV4-2 and TRBJ2-3; D call uncertain. Trimming removed 0 bases at V and 4 bases at J, with 8 bases between. This CDR3 has 14 residues. Germline V gene lookup returns CDR1 LGHNA and CDR2 YNFKEQ.

The chain is built from TRBV29-1 and TRBJ2-1, with 7 bases fitting TRBD2. The CDR3 consists of 11 residues. Germline V gene lookup returns CDR1 SQVTM and CDR2 ANQGSEA. Trimming removed 4 bases from V and 6 bases from J; junction bases left unmatched: 0. The CDR3 here is CSVGGGNEQFF. In DNA, the CDR3 is TGCAGCGTTGGGGGGGGCAATGAGCAGTTCTTC.

This clonotype was seen a handful of times. The chain links TRBV29-1 to TRBJ1-2; TRBD1 is a possible D gene (5 bases). The CDR3 is made up of 11 amino acids. Germline V lookup: CDR1 SQVTM, CDR2 ANQGSEA. V was trimmed by 5 bases and J by 7 bases, leaving 11 bases between them. The CDR3 protein is CSVRGGTGYTF. The CDR3 region has the DNA TGCAGCGTTCGTGGTGGGACTGGCTACACCTTC.

This clonotype was seen a handful of times. The chain carries TRBV4-2 and TRBJ2-7; a possible D gene is TRBD1 (5 bases). Germline CDR1 LGHNA, CDR2 YNFKEQ. The CDR3 loop spans 16 amino acids. Trimming removed 3 bases at V and 0 bases at J, with 15 bases between. CDR3 nucleotides: TGTGCCAGCAGCCAGGATGCAACAGGTCCCTCCTACGAGCAGTACTTC. Protein sequence: CASSQDATGPSYEQYF.

In this sample, this clonotype turned up a few times. This sequence joins TRBV4-1 and TRBJ2-1, with 9 bases fitting TRBD2. With 2 bases clipped from V and 1 base from J, the junction kept 0 bases outside the gene matches. The CDR3 has 15 amino acids. Per germline, CDR1 MGHRA and CDR2 YSYEKL. CDR3 sequence reads: CASSQLAGSYNEQFF. Here the CDR3 DNA reads TGCGCCAGCAGCCAACTAGCGGGATCCTACAATGAGCAGTTCTTC.

The CDR3 region has the DNA TGTGCCAGCAGGATCTGGCTAGCGGGAGGATTGCATGAGCAGTTCTTC. This sequence encodes CASRIWLAGGLHEQFF. The chain links TRBV12-3 or TRBV12-4 to TRBJ2-1; 11 nucleotides match TRBD2. This CDR3 is 16 amino acids long. Trimming at V came to 6 bases and at J to 8 bases, leaving 12 bases not matched to a gene.

This clonotype has a handful of counts. V and J are TRBV10-3 and TRBJ2-7; 7 nucleotides line up with TRBD1. Looked up from germline, CDR1 is ENHRY and CDR2 is SYGVKD. This CDR3 spans 13 amino acids. J lost 2 bases, V lost 8 bases, and 6 bases had no gene match. CDR3 coding DNA: TGTGCCATCCGAGGACAGGAGACCTACGAGCAGTACTTC. Its protein is CAIRGQETYEQYF.

This clonotype came up a few times. The chain couples TRBV27 to TRBJ1-6; D perhaps matches TRBD1 (6 bases). Between the trimmed V and J ends, which lost 6 bases and 4 bases, there was a span of 13 bases. The CDR3 covers 15 residues. Germline CDR1 MNHEY, CDR2 SMNVEV (reference sequence). The CDR3 protein is CASRIRGRYNSPLHF. The CDR3 DNA follows: TGTGCCAGCAGGATAAGGGGGAGGTATAATTCACCCCTCCACTTT.

This clonotype was observed a handful of times. This sequence joins TRBV10-3 and TRBJ2-3, with D maybe TRBD2 (5 bases). Germline CDR1 reads ENHRY; CDR2 reads SYGVKD. The germline V and J ends were trimmed by 6 bases and 0 bases, with 16 bases remaining between them. The CDR3 contains 16 residues. CDR3 in DNA: TGTGCCATCAGGAGGGCTCTCGCCTCTAGCACAGATACGCAGTATTTT. It translates to CAIRRALASSTDTQYF.

The chain carries TRBV6-5 and TRBJ2-5, with a tentative D call TRBD2 (5 bases). This CDR3 region has 16 residues. The germline V and J ends were trimmed by 0 bases and 5 bases, with 16 bases remaining between them. The germline V gene has CDR1 MNHEY and CDR2 SVGAGI. The CDR3 loop reads CASSYSNAGVRETQYF. The CDR3 DNA reads TGTGCCAGCAGTTACTCGAATGCCGGGGTTAGGGAGACCCAGTACTTC.

The chain has TRBV6-2 or TRBV6-3 and TRBJ2-4; no firm D call. V lost 2 bases and J 4 bases, leaving 3 bases between the germline ends. CDR3 length: 12 amino acids. Per the germline V gene, CDR1 is MNHEY and CDR2 is SVGEGT. CDR3 loop: CASSYGKNIQYF. In DNA, the CDR3 is TGTGCCAGCAGTTACGGAAAAAACATTCAGTACTTC.

The chain couples TRBV5-1 to TRBJ2-2; tentative D call: TRBD1 (6 bases). Trimming removed 3 bases from V and 7 bases from J, with 16 bases in between. The V gene's germline CDR1 is SGHRS and CDR2 YFSETQ. This CDR3 is 15 amino acids long. CDR3 sequence (DNA): TGCGCCAGCAGCTGGAGCACAGGGTTCGTCGGGGAGCTGTTTTTT. Protein sequence: CASSWSTGFVGELFF.

This clonotype was counted only a few times. This rearrangement joins TRBV5-6 to TRBJ2-1; 8 bases match TRBD2. Looked up from germline, CDR1 is SGHDT and CDR2 is YYEEEE. V lost 1 base, J lost 4 bases, and 4 bases stayed unmatched. The CDR3 length is 15 residues. As DNA, the CDR3 is TGTGCCAGCAGCTTGAGACGGGAGGGATACAATGAGCAGTTCTTC. It is translated as CASSLRREGYNEQFF.